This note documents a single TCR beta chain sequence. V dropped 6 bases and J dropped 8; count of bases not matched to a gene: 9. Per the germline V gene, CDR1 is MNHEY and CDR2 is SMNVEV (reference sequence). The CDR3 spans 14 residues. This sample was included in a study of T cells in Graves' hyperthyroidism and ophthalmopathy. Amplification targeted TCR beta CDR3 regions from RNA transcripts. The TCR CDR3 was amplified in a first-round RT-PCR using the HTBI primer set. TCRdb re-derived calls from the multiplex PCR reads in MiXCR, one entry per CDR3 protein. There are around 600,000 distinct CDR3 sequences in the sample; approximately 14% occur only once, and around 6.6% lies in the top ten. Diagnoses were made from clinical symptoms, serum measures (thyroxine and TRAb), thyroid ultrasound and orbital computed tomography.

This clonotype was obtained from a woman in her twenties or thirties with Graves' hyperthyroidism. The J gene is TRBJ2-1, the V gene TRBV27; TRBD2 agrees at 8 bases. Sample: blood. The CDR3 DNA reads TGTGCCAGCAGCCCCGGGGGGGATGCGTATGAGCAGTTCTTC. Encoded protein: CASSPGGDAYEQFF.